This T cell receptor beta chain is from a study of human T cells and chemical hapten exposure. This CDR3 is built from 15 residues. With V trimmed by 5 bases and J by 6 bases, 15 bases remained unmatched. CDR1 is SQVTM, CDR2 ANQGSEA, per germline. TCRdb re-derived calls from the RACE reads in MiXCR, one entry per CDR3 protein. The repertoire includes a few hundred thousand distinct CDR3 sequences, over 6% of them detected once, and about 5% sits in the top ten. The time point: patch test 2, 6 weeks after DPC sensitization. Treatment given: therapeutic diphenylcyclopropenone sensitization with weekly scalp DPC.

V and J are TRBV29-1 and TRBJ2-7, with 8 bases identical to TRBD1. The sequence came from a woman younger than 30 with alopecia areata. Some clones in this sample may be carry-over from other donors' samples. This material consisted of whole blood, taken in connection with sensitization to the hapten diphenylcyclopropenone (DPC). This CDR3 reads CSVQLIATGVSEQYF. The CDR3 nucleotides are TGCAGCGTTCAATTGATAGCGACAGGGGTCTCCGAGCAGTACTTC.